A selection of T cell receptor beta chains follows, all from one sample in a study of shared clonotypes between healthy human individuals. Sequencing was performed with immunoSEQ multiplex PCR; in TCRdb, only in-frame clones are kept and a portion is missing. The profile shows approximately 650,000 clones, around 95% of them singletons. Input material: naive CD8+ T cells sorted from blood. The receptors derive from a woman aged 30 to 39 in good health. The CDR3 runs from the conserved cysteine through the conserved F or W. Fields, in order: clone size, J gene, D gene, V gene, CDR3 protein, CDR3 DNA. The D gene is left open where the match is weak. Size is stated for part of the rows, as once, few or many counts, or as a class when the clone is expanded.

clone size: .; J gene: TRBJ1-4; D gene: TRBD1; V gene: TRBV25-1; CDR3 protein: CASTLGQANEKLFF; CDR3 DNA: TGTGCCAGCACTCTCGGACAGGCGAATGAAAAACTGTTTTTT
clone size: .; J gene: TRBJ2-1; D gene: .; V gene: TRBV5-8; CDR3 protein: CASSLVRGEQFF; CDR3 DNA: TGTGCCAGCAGCTTGGTCCGGGGGGAGCAGTTCTTC
clone size: .; J gene: TRBJ2-1; D gene: .; V gene: TRBV7-9; CDR3 protein: CASSLSVDEQFF; CDR3 DNA: TGTGCCAGCAGCTTATCGGTCGATGAGCAGTTCTTC
clone size: .; J gene: TRBJ2-7; D gene: .; V gene: TRBV30; CDR3 protein: CAWSLILSYEQYF; CDR3 DNA: TGTGCCTGGAGCCTCATATTGTCCTACGAGCAGTACTTC
clone size: .; J gene: TRBJ2-7; D gene: TRBD2; V gene: TRBV10-1; CDR3 protein: CASSFTSGGTGEQYF; CDR3 DNA: TGCGCCAGCAGCTTCACTAGCGGGGGTACCGGTGAGCAGTACTTC
clone size: once; J gene: TRBJ2-7; D gene: .; V gene: TRBV2; CDR3 protein: CASSERLVTEQYF; CDR3 DNA: TGTGCCAGCAGTGAAAGACTGGTGACCGAGCAGTACTTC
clone size: .; J gene: TRBJ1-1; D gene: .; V gene: TRBV5-8; CDR3 protein: CASSLTGMNTEAFF; CDR3 DNA: TGTGCCAGCAGCTTAACGGGGATGAACACTGAAGCTTTCTTT
clone size: .; J gene: TRBJ2-3; D gene: .; V gene: TRBV19; CDR3 protein: CASSIASGTDTQYF; CDR3 DNA: TGTGCCAGTAGTATCGCGAGCGGCACAGATACGCAGTATTTT
clone size: few; J gene: TRBJ1-1; D gene: .; V gene: TRBV30; CDR3 protein: CAWETDSPTEAFF; CDR3 DNA: TGTGCCTGGGAGACAGACAGTCCCACTGAAGCTTTCTTT
clone size: few; J gene: TRBJ2-7; D gene: TRBD2; V gene: TRBV27; CDR3 protein: CASSGLAGAYEQYF; CDR3 DNA: TGTGCCAGCAGTGGACTAGCGGGAGCGTACGAGCAGTACTTC
clone size: .; J gene: TRBJ2-7; D gene: .; V gene: TRBV7-2; CDR3 protein: CASSPLLPQTWGDSYEQYF; CDR3 DNA: TGTGCCAGCAGCCCCCTGCTCCCCCAAACATGGGGAGACTCCTACGAGCAGTACTTC
clone size: .; J gene: TRBJ2-7; D gene: TRBD2; V gene: TRBV28; CDR3 protein: CASSLEGLAGRPYEQYF; CDR3 DNA: TGTGCCAGCAGTTTAGAGGGACTAGCGGGGCGACCCTACGAGCAGTACTTC
clone size: .; J gene: TRBJ2-5; D gene: TRBD1; V gene: TRBV4-2; CDR3 protein: CASSQEWTGQETQYF; CDR3 DNA: TGTGCCAGCAGCCAAGAATGGACAGGCCAAGAGACCCAGTACTTC
clone size: .; J gene: TRBJ2-7; D gene: .; V gene: TRBV5-1; CDR3 protein: CASSLGDQSYEQYF; CDR3 DNA: TGCGCCAGCAGCTTGGGGGACCAAAGCTACGAGCAGTACTTC
clone size: .; J gene: TRBJ2-3; D gene: .; V gene: TRBV19; CDR3 protein: CASSIISGSTDTQYF; CDR3 DNA: TGTGCCAGTAGTATAATCAGCGGGAGCACAGATACGCAGTATTTT
clone size: .; J gene: TRBJ1-1; D gene: TRBD1; V gene: TRBV19; CDR3 protein: CASTETGGLGTEAFF; CDR3 DNA: TGTGCCAGTACTGAGACAGGGGGCCTGGGAACTGAAGCTTTCTTT
clone size: .; J gene: TRBJ2-7; D gene: .; V gene: TRBV5-4; CDR3 protein: CASSLGGVREQYF; CDR3 DNA: TGTGCCAGCAGCTTAGGGGGGGTTCGGGAGCAGTACTTC
clone size: once; J gene: TRBJ2-7; D gene: .; V gene: TRBV9; CDR3 protein: CASSVGYEQYF; CDR3 DNA: TGTGCCAGCAGCGTGGGGTACGAGCAGTACTTC